These 5 T cell receptor beta chains were sequenced from one sample in a study of cytomegalovirus exposure and HLA in healthy donors. Primers included in the PCR were 60 Vbeta and 13 Jbeta primers. Generated by immunoSEQ multiplex PCR, the TCRdb table keeps only in-frame clones and is missing some. Of some 150,000 clones in the sample, less than 80% were seen once. Material: PBMCs. The receptor set was obtained from a female donor in good health and CMV-seropositive.

The rearrangement joins TRBV30 to TRBJ2-2; 9 nucleotides line up with TRBD1. Trimming removed 0 bases from V and 5 bases from J; junction bases left unmatched: 4. This CDR3 spans 15 amino acids. Per germline, CDR1 GTSNPN and CDR2 SVGIG (reference sequence). The CDR3 protein is CAWSVGTGRTGELFF. CDR3 sequence (DNA): TGTGCCTGGAGTGTAGGGACAGGGAGGACCGGGGAGCTGTTTTTT.

This chain uses TRBV18 with TRBJ2-5, with 8 positions matching TRBD1. The CDR3 contains 14 residues. The germline CDR1 and CDR2 sequences are KGHSH and LQKENI. The trim removed 6 bases at V and 1 base at J, leaving 4 bases unmatched. The CDR3 DNA reads as TGTGCCAGCTCCCAAGGGACAGGCCAAGAGACCCAGTACTTC. It codes for CASSQGTGQETQYF. Complete variable domain (other parts from reference TRBV18 and TRBJ2-5): NAGVMQNPRHLVRRRGQEARLRCSPMKGHSHVYWYRQLPEEGLKFMVYLQKENIIDESGMPKERFSAEFPKEGPSILRIQQVVRGDSAAYFCASSQGTGQETQYFGPGTRLLVL.

This chain links TRBV4-1 with TRBJ2-7; 7 bases line up with TRBD2. The J segment lost 0 bases and the V segment lost 0 bases, leaving 5 bases of the junction unmatched. Germline V gene sequence: CDR1 MGHRA, CDR2 YSYEKL. The CDR3 length is 16 residues. CDR3 sequence: CASSQDQRGASYEQYF. The CDR3 nucleotides read TGCGCCAGCAGCCAAGATCAGCGGGGCGCCTCCTACGAGCAGTACTTC.

This chain joins TRBV7-9 and TRBJ2-1; D might be TRBD1 (6 bases). Trimming pared 3 bases from V and 0 bases from J, leaving 12 bases between. The germline V gene has CDR1 SEHNR and CDR2 FQNEAQ (reference sequence). The CDR3 covers 16 residues. CDR3 sequence reads: CASSFHQGSSYNEQFF. Here the CDR3 DNA reads TGTGCCAGCAGCTTTCACCAGGGGAGCTCCTACAATGAGCAGTTCTTC.

The chain uses TRBV23-1 and TRBJ2-2, with TRBD2 matching 14 bases. TRBV23-1 is an ORF for which the function is uncertain. This CDR3 comprises 18 residues. V lost 2 bases, J lost 3 bases, and 5 bases stayed unmatched. The CDR3 is CASSQTRLAGGHTGELFF. The CDR3 coding sequence is TGCGCCAGCAGTCAAACCCGACTAGCGGGAGGGCACACCGGGGAGCTGTTTTTT.